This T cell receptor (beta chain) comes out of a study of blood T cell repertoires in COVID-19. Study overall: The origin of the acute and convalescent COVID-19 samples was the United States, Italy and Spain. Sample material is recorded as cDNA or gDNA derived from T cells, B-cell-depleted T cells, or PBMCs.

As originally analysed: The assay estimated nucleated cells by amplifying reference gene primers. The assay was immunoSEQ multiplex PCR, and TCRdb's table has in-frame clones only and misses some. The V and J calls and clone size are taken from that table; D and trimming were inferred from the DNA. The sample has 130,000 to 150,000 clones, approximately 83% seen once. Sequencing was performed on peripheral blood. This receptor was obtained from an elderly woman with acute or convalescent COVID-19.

CDR3 residues: CAWDNQGQGSYEQYF. The CDR3 DNA is TGTGCCTGGGATAACCAGGGACAGGGGTCCTACGAGCAGTACTTC. The chain uses TRBV30 and TRBJ2-7; 10 bases agree with TRBD1. J lost 1 base, V lost 5 bases, and 8 bases had no gene match. From germline, CDR1 is GTSNPN and CDR2 SVGIG (reference sequence). This CDR3 spans 15 amino acids.